The present TCR beta chain was sequenced within a study of T cells in Graves' hyperthyroidism and ophthalmopathy (dated by TCRdb to between 2019 and 2020). In terms of the full investigation: Peripheral blood was collected at initial diagnosis, before any treatment. The approximately 90 discovery patients were randomly split 7:3 into training and test sets. TCR Vbeta CDR3 sequencing of approximately 140 peripheral blood samples (43 ophthalmopathy, about 80 hyperthyroidism and approximately 17 progressor patients) is reported in the paper. The study also compared thyroid tissue and blood T-cell repertoires from 6 or 7 Graves' hyperthyroidism patients. Whether ophthalmopathy could be predicted prospectively was tested in an independent validation cohort made up of 18 hyperthyroidism patients plus 17 patients who later progressed to ophthalmopathy. TCR V-J signatures able to tell the groups apart were searched for in a discovery cohort of 100 patients, of whom 43 had Graves' ophthalmopathy and around 58 had stable Graves' hyperthyroidism. Following sampling, methimazole starting at 30 mg daily was given to hyperthyroidism patients, and high-dose intravenous methylprednisolone was given to ophthalmopathy patients. Beyond this particular receptor, the publication reports: Ophthalmopathy was separated from stable hyperthyroidism by a 13 V-J signature model, with 87.88% sensitivity and about 84% specificity obtained in cross-validation and 80%/75% obtained in testing. In validation, progression to ophthalmopathy was predicted by the model with 70.59% sensitivity and 72.22% specificity, a median of approximately 7.1 months before onset. Most expanded thyroid clonotypes (frequency above 0.001) were also found in blood, which suggests that blood repertoires may mirror thyroid immune responses. Sample size was not statistically predetermined, and blinding of investigators to group allocation was not performed.

Looking up the germline V gene yields CDR1 SGHTA and CDR2 FQGNSA. V is reduced by 7 bases and J by 2 bases, leaving a spacing of 18 bases between them. Measured from the cysteine to the phenylalanine, the CDR3 is 15 residues long. Solely the CDR3 DNA is kept, with 45 bases framed from the first base. Amplification of TCR beta CDR3 regions was carried out from RNA transcripts. A first-round RT-PCR of the TCR CDR3 used the HTBI primer set with the Qiagen OneStep RT-PCR kit. Libraries were constructed in a second round of multiplex PCR, after which size selection and purification were performed. Libraries were sequenced paired-end with 100 bp reads on an Illumina HiSeq2000. In the original analysis: SOAPnuke was used to process the raw data, removing reads that contained adapters or uncalled bases, had a mean Phred below 15, or lacked an exact match to the constant primer or identifier. COPE v1.2.5 was used to merge the high-quality paired reads, and each unique nucleotide sequence was defined as a clonotype. MiTCR v1.1 was used to align the clonotypes against IMGT TRBV, TRBD and TRBJ reference segments. Analysis was restricted to V-J combinations with a frequency above 0.0001, which covered 99.2% of repertoires. The TCS score was defined as the ratio of F50 (clonal expansion) to E x V (chaos), calculated using BLOSUM62-based TCRdist between CDR3 peptides within each V-J. Welch's t-statistics and random forest reduced some 510 V-J features to 13, which were used in a naive Bayes classifier (R e1071). The similarity between thyroid and blood repertoires was quantified using the Morisita-Horn index. TCRdb handled the public reads itself, with Q25 trimming in fastp and clone calling in MiXCR, and kept productive beta chains. Rows matching on CDR3 protein sequence are summarized as one entry with the most common DNA and genes. These V and J calls originate from TCRdb's pipeline instead of the authors' own analysis. The sample yields around 700,000 distinct CDR3 sequences; around a third were counted once. About a third of the sample is in the top ten clones.

Stable Graves' hyperthyroidism was defined as no progression to ophthalmopathy during 18 months of follow-up. Hyperthyroidism patients were newly diagnosed, with disease duration under 2 months, and aged 18 to 65 years. Patients with uncontrolled infections, other autoimmune diseases, pregnancy or lactation were excluded. Clinical symptoms, serum thyroxine and TRAb, thyroid ultrasound, and orbital computed tomography formed the basis for the diagnoses. PBMCs were separated from approximately 9.9 ml of fresh peripheral blood using Ficoll-Paque density gradient centrifugation. Trizol reagent was used to extract total RNA, and RNA quality was then checked on an Agilent 2100 Bioanalyzer. Many counts were recorded for this clonotype. There is no known antigen for this receptor. No much larger clone exists at a distance of one base, and base qualities are not known.

What was sequenced was blood. This chain is built from TRBV7-2 and TRBJ2-7; TRBD1 is possibly the D segment (6 matching bases). The TCR originated in a woman aged 40 to 49 with Graves' hyperthyroidism. CDR3 sequence: CASTPNRASTYEQYF. The DNA sequence is TGTGCCAGCACCCCAAACAGGGCATCGACCTACGAGCAGTACTTC.